Listed below are T cell receptor beta chains from one sample, sequenced in a study of blood T cell repertoires in COVID-19. The method was immunoSEQ multiplex PCR; TCRdb's version includes in-frame clones alone and lacks a portion of them. Among 50,000 or so clones, around 83% were seen once, and the ten largest hold 15% to 20%. The sequenced sample was peripheral blood. The receptors were gathered from a human donor in a cohort sampled during active COVID-19. CDR3s include the opening cysteine and the closing phenylalanine or tryptophan. The D gene is left open where the match is weak. Size is stated for part of the rows, as once, few or many counts, or as a class when the clone is expanded.

TRBJ2-3 | TRBV20-1 | . | . | CSAQGPDTQYF | TGCAGTGCTCAGGGCCCAGATACGCAGTATTTT
TRBJ2-5 | TRBV28 | . | . | CASREGDQTQYF | TGTGCCAGCAGAGAGGGGGATCAGACCCAGTACTTC
TRBJ2-3 | TRBV11-2 | . | . | CASSLARLADTQYF | TGTGCCAGCAGCTTAGCTCGGCTAGCAGATACGCAGTATTTT
TRBJ2-1 | TRBV5-4 | . | . | CASSLGAARTSYNEQFF | TGTGCCAGCAGCTTAGGGGCAGCCCGGACCTCCTACAATGAGCAGTTCTTC
TRBJ1-5 | TRBV28 | . | . | CASTTTGRGRDQPQHF | TGTGCCAGCACCACTACCGGCAGGGGTCGTGATCAGCCCCAGCATTTT
TRBJ2-3 | TRBV7-8 | . | . | CASSLVRIGRGDTQYF | TGTGCCAGCAGCTTAGTGAGGATTGGTAGAGGGGATACGCAGTATTTT
TRBJ1-4 | TRBV7-2 | . | . | CASSLAHNEKLFF | TGTGCCAGCAGCTTAGCCCATAATGAAAAACTGTTTTTT
TRBJ1-1 | TRBV19 | . | . | CASSTRRVDLNTEAFF | TGTGCCAGTAGTACTAGGAGGGTAGACCTGAACACTGAAGCTTTCTTT
TRBJ2-1 | TRBV7-2 | once | . | CASSLVQAVYNEQFF | TGTGCCAGCAGCTTAGTGCAAGCGGTCTACAATGAGCAGTTCTTC
TRBJ2-5 | TRBV9 | . | . | CASTDSPRLGETQYF | TGTGCCAGCACCGATTCGCCGAGACTAGGAGAGACCCAGTACTTC